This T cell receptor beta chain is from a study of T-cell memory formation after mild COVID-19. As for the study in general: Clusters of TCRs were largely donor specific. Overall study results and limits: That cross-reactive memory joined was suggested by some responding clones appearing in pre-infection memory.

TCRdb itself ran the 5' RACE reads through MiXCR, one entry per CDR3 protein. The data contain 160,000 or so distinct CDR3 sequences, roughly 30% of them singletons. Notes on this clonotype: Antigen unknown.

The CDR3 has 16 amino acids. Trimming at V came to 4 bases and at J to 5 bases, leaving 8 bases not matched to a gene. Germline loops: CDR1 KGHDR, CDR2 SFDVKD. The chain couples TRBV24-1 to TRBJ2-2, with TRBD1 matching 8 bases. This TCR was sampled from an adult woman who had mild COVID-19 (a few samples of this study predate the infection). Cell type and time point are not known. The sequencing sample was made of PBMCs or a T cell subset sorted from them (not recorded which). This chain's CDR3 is CATSDRDRGETGELFF. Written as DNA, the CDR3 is TGTGCCACCAGTGACCGAGACAGGGGAGAGACCGGGGAGCTGTTTTTT.